The subject of this entry is one T cell receptor (beta chain). Its specificity is unknown. Participating donors were healthy, HIV-negative adults free of recent acute infections or vaccinations. The sample belongs to a study of shared clonotypes between healthy human individuals. General study points: Sharing across a few donors was seen in around 5% of naive CD4 clonotypes.

Only in-frame clones appear in the TCRdb table, and some are missing; sequencing was by immunoSEQ multiplex PCR. The repertoire includes 2 million to 3 million clones, approximately 93% of them detected once, and roughly 0.36% sits in the top ten. The CDR3 sequence is 15 residues long. V shed 6 bases and J 1 base; nucleotides not matched to a gene: 5. Germline-derived CDR1 and CDR2 are MDHEN and SYDVKM. The chain combines TRBV28 with TRBJ2-2; the match to TRBD2 covers 7 bases. Sequencing input: naive CD4+ T cells from PBMCs. Subset specified: CD45RA+ positively selected. The clonotype originates from a man younger than 30 in good health. Some clones in this sample may be carry-over from other donors' samples. CDR3 DNA: TGTGCCAGCAGGGTCCCTAGCGGGAACACCGGGGAGCTGTTTTTT. Residues: CASRVPSGNTGELFF.